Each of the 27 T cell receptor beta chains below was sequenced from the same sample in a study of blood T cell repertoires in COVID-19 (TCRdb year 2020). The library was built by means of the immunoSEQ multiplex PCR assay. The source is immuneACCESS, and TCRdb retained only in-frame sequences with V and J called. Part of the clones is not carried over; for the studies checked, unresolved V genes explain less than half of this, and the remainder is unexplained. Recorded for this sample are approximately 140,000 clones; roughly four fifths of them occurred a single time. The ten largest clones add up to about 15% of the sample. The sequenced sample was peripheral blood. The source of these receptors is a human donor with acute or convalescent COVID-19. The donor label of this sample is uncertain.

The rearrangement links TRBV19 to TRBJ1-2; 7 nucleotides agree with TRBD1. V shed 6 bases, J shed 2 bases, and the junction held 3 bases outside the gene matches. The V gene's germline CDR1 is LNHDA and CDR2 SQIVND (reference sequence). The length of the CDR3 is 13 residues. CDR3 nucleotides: TGTGCCAGTAGCCGGGACAGCAACTATGGCTACACCTTC. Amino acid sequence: CASSRDSNYGYTF.

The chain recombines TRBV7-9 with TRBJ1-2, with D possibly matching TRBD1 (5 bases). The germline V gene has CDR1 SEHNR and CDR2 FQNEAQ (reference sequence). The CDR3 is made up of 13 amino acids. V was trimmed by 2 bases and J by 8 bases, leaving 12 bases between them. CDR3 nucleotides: TGTGCCAGCAGCTTATCAGGGTACTTAGGCTACACCTTC. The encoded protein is CASSLSGYLGYTF.

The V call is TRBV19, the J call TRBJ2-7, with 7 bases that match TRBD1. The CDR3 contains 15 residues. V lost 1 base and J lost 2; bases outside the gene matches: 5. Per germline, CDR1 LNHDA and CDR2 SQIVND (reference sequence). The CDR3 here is CASSIGRQGAYEQYF. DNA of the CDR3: TGTGCCAGTAGTATAGGGCGGCAGGGGGCCTACGAGCAGTACTTC.

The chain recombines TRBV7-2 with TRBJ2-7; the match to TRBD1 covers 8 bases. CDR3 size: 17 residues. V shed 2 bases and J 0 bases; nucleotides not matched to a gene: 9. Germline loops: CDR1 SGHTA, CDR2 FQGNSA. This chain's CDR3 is CASSLSPLTGASYEQYF. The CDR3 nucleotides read TGTGCCAGCAGCTTAAGTCCGCTGACAGGGGCCTCCTACGAGCAGTACTTC.

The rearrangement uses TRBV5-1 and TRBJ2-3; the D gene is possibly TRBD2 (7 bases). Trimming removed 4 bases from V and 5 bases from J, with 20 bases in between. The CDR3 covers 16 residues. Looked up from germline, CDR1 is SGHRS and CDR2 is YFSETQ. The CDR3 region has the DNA TGCGCCAGCAGCCCGGGTAGGGGGGGGCCGCAAGATACGCAGTATTTT. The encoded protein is CASSPGRGGPQDTQYF.

CDR3 in amino acids: CASSQDWSGGSTDTQYF. CDR3 DNA sequence: TGTGCCAGCAGCCAAGATTGGAGCGGGGGAAGCACAGATACGCAGTATTTT. V gene TRBV4-2 combines with J gene TRBJ2-3; 8 bases are shared with TRBD2. Germline V CDR1 and CDR2: LGHNA, YNFKEQ. The CDR3 is 17 residues long. V shed 0 bases and J 0 bases; nucleotides not matched to a gene: 5.

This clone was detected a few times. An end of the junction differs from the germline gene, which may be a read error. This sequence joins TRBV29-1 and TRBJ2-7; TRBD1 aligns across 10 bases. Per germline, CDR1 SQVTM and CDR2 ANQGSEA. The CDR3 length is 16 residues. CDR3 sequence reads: CSAEVPAGTGVPPQHF. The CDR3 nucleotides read TGCAGCGCCGAGGTGCCTGCGGGGACAGGGGTTCCCCCACAGCACTTC.

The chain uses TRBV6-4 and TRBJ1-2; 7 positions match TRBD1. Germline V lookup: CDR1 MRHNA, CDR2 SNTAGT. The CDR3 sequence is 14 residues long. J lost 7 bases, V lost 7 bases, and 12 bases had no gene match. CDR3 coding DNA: TGTGCCAGCAATCCTGAGACAGGGTCAACTGGCTACACCTTC. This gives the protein CASNPETGSTGYTF.

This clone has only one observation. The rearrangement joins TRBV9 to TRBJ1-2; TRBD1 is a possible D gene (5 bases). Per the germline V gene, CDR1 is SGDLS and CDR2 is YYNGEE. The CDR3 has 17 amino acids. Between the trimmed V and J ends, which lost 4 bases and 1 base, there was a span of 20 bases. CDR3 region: CASSPPIQGLYNYGYTF. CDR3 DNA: TGTGCCAGCAGCCCTCCTATCCAGGGACTATATAACTATGGCTACACCTTC. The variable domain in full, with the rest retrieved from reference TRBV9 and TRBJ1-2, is DSGVTQTPKHLITATGQRVTLRCSPRSGDLSVYWYQQSLDQGLQFLIQYYNGEERAKGNILERFSAQQFPDLHSELNLSSLELGDSALYFCASSPPIQGLYNYGYTFGSGTRLTVV.

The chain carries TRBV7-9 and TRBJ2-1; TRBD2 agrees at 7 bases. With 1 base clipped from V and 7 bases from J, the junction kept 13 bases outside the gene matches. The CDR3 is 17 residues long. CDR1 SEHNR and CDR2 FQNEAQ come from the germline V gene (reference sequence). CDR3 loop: CASSLDRPSGFENEQFF. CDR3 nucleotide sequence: TGTGCCAGCAGCTTAGATCGGCCTAGCGGATTTGAGAATGAGCAGTTCTTC. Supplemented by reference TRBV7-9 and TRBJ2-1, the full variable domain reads DTGVSQNPRHKITKRGQNVTFRCDPISEHNRLYWYRQTLGQGPEFLTYFQNEAQLEKSRLLSDRFSAERPKGSFSTLEIQRTEQGDSAMYLCASSLDRPSGFENEQFFGPGTRLTVL.

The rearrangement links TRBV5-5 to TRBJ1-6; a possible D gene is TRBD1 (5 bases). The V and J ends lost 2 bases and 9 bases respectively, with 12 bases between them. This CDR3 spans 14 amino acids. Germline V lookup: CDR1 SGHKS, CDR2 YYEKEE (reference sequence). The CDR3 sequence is CASSFEGAISPLHF. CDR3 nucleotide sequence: TGTGCCAGCAGCTTTGAAGGGGCAATTTCACCCCTCCACTTT.

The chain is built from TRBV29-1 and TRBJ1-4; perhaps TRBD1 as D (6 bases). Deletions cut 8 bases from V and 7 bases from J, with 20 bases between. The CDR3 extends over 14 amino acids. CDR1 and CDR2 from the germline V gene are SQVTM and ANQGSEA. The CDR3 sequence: CSIGGESGSEKLFF. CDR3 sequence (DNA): TGCAGCATAGGGGGGGAATCTGGCAGTGAAAAACTGTTTTTT. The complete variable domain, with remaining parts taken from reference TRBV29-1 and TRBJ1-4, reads SAVISQKPSRDICQRGTSLTIQCQVDSQVTMMFWYRQQPGQSLTLIATANQGSEATYESGFVIDKFPISRPNLTFSTLTVSNMSPEDSSIYLCSIGGESGSEKLFFGSGTQLSVL.

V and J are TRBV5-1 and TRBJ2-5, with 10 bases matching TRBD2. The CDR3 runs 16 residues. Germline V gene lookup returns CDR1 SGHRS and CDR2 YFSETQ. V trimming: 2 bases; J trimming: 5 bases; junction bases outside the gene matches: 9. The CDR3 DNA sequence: TGCGCCAGCAGCTTTAATAGCGGGGGGATTGGGGAGACCCAGTACTTC. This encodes CASSFNSGGIGETQYF. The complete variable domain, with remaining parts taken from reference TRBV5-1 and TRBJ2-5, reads KAGVTQTPRYLIKTRGQQVTLSCSPISGHRSVSWYQQTPGQGLQFLFEYFSETQRNKGNFPGRFSGRQFSNSRSEMNVSTLELGDSALYLCASSFNSGGIGETQYFGPGTRLLVL.

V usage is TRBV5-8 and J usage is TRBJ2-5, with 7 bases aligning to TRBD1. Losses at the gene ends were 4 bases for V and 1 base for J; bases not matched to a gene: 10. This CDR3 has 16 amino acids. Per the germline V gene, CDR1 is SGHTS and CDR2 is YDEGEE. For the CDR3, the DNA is TGTGCCAGCAGCCTAGGAAGGGGGCGGCCCCAAGAGACCCAGTACTTC. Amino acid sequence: CASSLGRGRPQETQYF.

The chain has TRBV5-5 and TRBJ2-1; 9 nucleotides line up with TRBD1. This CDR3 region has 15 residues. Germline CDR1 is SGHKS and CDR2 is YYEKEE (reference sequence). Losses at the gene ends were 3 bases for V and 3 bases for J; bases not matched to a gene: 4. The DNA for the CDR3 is TGTGCCAGCAGCTATGGACAGGGGAACTACAATGAGCAGTTCTTC. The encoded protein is CASSYGQGNYNEQFF.

Written as DNA, the CDR3 is TGTGCCAGCAGCTCAGTAGTGGCCAGGTTGTATCAGGGCGGGGAGCTGTTTTTT. Translated, it gives CASSSVVARLYQGGELFF. This sequence joins TRBV11-2 and TRBJ2-2, with D perhaps matching TRBD1 (5 bases). This CDR3 spans 18 amino acids. The germline V and J ends were trimmed by 4 bases and 7 bases, with 25 bases remaining between them. Germline V gives CDR1 SGHAT, CDR2 FQNNGV.

CDR3 protein: CASSRGLRSNQPQHF. For the CDR3, the DNA is TGTGCCAGCAGCCGGGGACTAAGAAGCAATCAGCCCCAGCATTTT. The chain has TRBV7-2 and TRBJ1-5, with D perhaps matching TRBD1 (5 bases). Trimming took 5 bases from V and 1 from J, leaving 12 bases between them. The CDR3 totals 15 residues. Germline lookup yields CDR1 SGHTA and CDR2 FQGNSA. The complete variable domain, with remaining parts taken from reference TRBV7-2 and TRBJ1-5, reads GAGVSQSPSNKVTEKGKDVELRCDPISGHTALYWYRQSLGQGLEFLIYFQGNSAPDKSGLPSDRFSAERTGGSVSTLTIQRTQQEDSAVYLCASSRGLRSNQPQHFGDGTRLSIL.

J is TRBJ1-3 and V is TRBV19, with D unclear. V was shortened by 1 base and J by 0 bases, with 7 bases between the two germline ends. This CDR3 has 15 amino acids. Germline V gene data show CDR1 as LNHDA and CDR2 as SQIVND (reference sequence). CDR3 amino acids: CASSIGARSGNTIYF. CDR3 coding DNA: TGTGCCAGTAGTATAGGAGCGCGCTCTGGAAACACCATATATTTT.

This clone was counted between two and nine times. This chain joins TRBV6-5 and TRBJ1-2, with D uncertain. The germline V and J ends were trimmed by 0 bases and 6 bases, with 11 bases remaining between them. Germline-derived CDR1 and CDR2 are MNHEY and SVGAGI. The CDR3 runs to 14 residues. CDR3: CASSYSRLGDGYTF. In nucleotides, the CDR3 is TGTGCCAGCAGTTACTCGAGGCTCGGGGATGGCTACACCTTC.

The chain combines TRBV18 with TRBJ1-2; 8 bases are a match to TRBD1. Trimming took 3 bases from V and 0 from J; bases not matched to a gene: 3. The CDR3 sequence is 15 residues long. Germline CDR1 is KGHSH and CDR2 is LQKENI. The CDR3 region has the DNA TGTGCCAGCTCACCCGACAGGGGATCTAACTATGGCTACACCTTC. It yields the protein CASSPDRGSNYGYTF.

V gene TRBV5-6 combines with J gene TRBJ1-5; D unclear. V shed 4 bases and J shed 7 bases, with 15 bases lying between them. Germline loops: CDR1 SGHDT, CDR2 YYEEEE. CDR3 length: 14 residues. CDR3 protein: CASSRRARGQPQHF. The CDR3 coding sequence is TGTGCCAGCAGCCGGCGGGCTCGGGGACAGCCCCAGCATTTT. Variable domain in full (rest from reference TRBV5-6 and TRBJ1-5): DAGVTQSPTHLIKTRGQQVTLRCSPKSGHDTVSWYQQALGQGPQFIFQYYEEEERQRGNFPDRFSGHQFPNYSSELNVNALLLGDSALYLCASSRRARGQPQHFGDGTRLSIL.

CDR3: CASTTRDRGGDQPQHF. The CDR3 DNA is TGTGCCAGCACTACCCGCGATCGGGGAGGGGATCAGCCCCAGCATTTT. The chain employs TRBV6-6 and TRBJ1-5; the D gene is possibly TRBD1 (5 bases). V was shortened by 7 bases and J by 5 bases, with 21 bases between the two germline ends. Germline V gene sequence: CDR1 MNHNY, CDR2 SVGAGI (reference sequence). The CDR3 length is 16 residues.

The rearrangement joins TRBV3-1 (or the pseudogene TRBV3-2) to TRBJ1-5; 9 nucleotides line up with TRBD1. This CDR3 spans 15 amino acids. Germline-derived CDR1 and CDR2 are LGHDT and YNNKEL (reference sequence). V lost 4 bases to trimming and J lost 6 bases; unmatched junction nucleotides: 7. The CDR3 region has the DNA TGTGCCAGCAGCCCCCGGACAGGGGCGCCTCAGCCCCAGCATTTT. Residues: CASSPRTGAPQPQHF.

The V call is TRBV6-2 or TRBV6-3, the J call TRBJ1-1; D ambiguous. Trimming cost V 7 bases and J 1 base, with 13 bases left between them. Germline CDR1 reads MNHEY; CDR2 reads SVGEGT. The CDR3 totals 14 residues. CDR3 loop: CASTPVRGNTEAFF. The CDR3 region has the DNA TGTGCCAGCACCCCCGTCCGAGGGAACACTGAAGCTTTCTTT.

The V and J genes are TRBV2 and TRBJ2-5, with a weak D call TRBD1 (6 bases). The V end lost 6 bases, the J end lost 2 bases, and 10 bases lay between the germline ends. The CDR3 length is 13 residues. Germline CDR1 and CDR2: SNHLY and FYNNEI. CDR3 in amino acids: CASSRTVQETQYF. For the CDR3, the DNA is TGTGCCAGCAGCCGGACAGTTCAAGAGACCCAGTACTTC.

Written as DNA, the CDR3 is TGTGCCAGCAGCTTAGCAGGGAGTAACTATGGCTACACCTTC. Translation gives CASSLAGSNYGYTF. The chain combines TRBV7-8 with TRBJ1-2; D uncertain. The CDR3 is 14 amino acids. In germline, CDR1 is SGHVS, CDR2 FQNEAQ. V lost 0 bases and J lost 1, with 6 bases in between. Variable domain in full (rest from reference TRBV7-8 and TRBJ1-2): GAGVSQSPRYKVAKRGQDVALRCDPISGHVSLFWYQQALGQGPEFLTYFQNEAQLDKSGLPSDRFFAERPEGSVSTLKIQRTQQEDSAVYLCASSLAGSNYGYTFGSGTRLTVV.

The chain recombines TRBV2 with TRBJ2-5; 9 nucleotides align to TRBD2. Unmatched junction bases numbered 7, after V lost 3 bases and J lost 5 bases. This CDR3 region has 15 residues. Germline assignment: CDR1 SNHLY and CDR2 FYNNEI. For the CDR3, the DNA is TGTGCCAGCAGTGAGGGCGGGGGGGCCCAGGAGACCCAGTACTTC. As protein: CASSEGGGAQETQYF.